This passage covers 21 T cell receptor beta chains from one sample sequenced in a study of cytomegalovirus exposure and HLA in healthy donors. It was with 60 Vbeta and 13 Jbeta primers that the PCR ran. Some clones are missing from TCRdb's copy, which holds only in-frame ones; the method was immunoSEQ multiplex PCR. Of some 170,000 clones in the sample, just over 70% are singletons; the top ten hold about 4.7%. What was sequenced was PBMCs. Receptors were obtained from a young man in good health and CMV-seropositive.

This clone showed up many times. The genes are TRBV5-4 and TRBJ1-1, with 10 bases aligning to TRBD1. This CDR3 spans 17 amino acids. Germline values: CDR1 SGHNT, CDR2 YYREEE (reference sequence). The junction had 11 bases not matched to a gene; V was cut back by 6 bases and J by 0 bases. The CDR3 bases are TGTGCCAGCACCCTCCCCCCGGGACAGGGGATGAACACTGAAGCTTTCTTT. The encoded protein is CASTLPPGQGMNTEAFF.

About this clone itself: The same CDR3 arises from other DNA sequences in this sample as well. The chain carries TRBV2 and TRBJ1-5; D gene ambiguous. The CDR3 is 12 amino acids. Per the germline V gene, CDR1 is SNHLY and CDR2 is FYNNEI. V lost 3 bases and J 9 bases, leaving 9 bases between the germline ends. CDR3 region: CASSDGAGPQHF. The CDR3 bases are TGTGCCAGCAGTGACGGCGCGGGGCCCCAGCATTTT.

J is TRBJ1-1 and V is TRBV6-5; 10 bases align to TRBD1. The CDR3 is 15 amino acids. With 6 bases clipped from V and 4 bases from J, the junction kept 8 bases outside the gene matches. Per the germline V gene, CDR1 is MNHEY and CDR2 is SVGAGI. CDR3 protein: CASSRQGAVGTEAFF. CDR3 nucleotide sequence: TGTGCCAGCAGCAGACAGGGGGCGGTGGGCACTGAAGCTTTCTTT.

The chain is built from TRBV5-4 and TRBJ2-3; tentatively, D is TRBD2 (5 bases). Germline V CDR1 and CDR2: SGHNT, YYREEE (reference sequence). The CDR3 covers 16 residues. V lost 1 base and J 3 bases, leaving 15 bases between the germline ends. The CDR3 spells CASSLRFFGVTDTQYF. The CDR3 nucleotides are TGTGCCAGCAGCTTGAGGTTTTTCGGGGTTACAGATACGCAGTATTTT.

This chain uses TRBV2 with TRBJ1-1; no clear D gene. The CDR3 sequence is 12 residues long. The germline V gene has CDR1 SNHLY and CDR2 FYNNEI. Between the trimmed V and J ends, which lost 5 bases and 11 bases, there was a span of 15 bases. This CDR3 reads CASSSPDTNAFF. CDR3 DNA sequence: TGTGCCAGCAGTTCCCCTGACACAAACGCTTTCTTT. The full variable domain, in which reference TRBV2 and TRBJ1-1 provide the parts outside the CDR3, is EPEVTQTPSHQVTQMGQEVILRCVPISNHLYFYWYRQILGQKVEFLVSFYNNEISEKSEIFDDQFSVERPDGSNFTLKIRSTKLEDSAMYFCASSSPDTNAFFGQGTRLTVV.

This clone has only a few counts. The chain employs TRBV6-5 and TRBJ2-5, with TRBD1 as a possible D gene (6 bases). V was shortened by 10 bases and J by 3 bases, with 21 bases between the two germline ends. This CDR3 contains 15 residues. In germline, CDR1 is MNHEY, CDR2 SVGAGI. The CDR3 DNA reads TGTGCCACCGAAGAAGAGGGGGTCAGTAAAGAGACCCAGTACTTC. Translating it yields CATEEEGVSKETQYF.

The V and J genes are TRBV6-1 and TRBJ1-5; TRBD1 might be the D (6 bases). Trimming took 8 bases from V and 5 from J, leaving 13 bases between them. Germline CDR1 is MNHNS and CDR2 is SASEGT. The CDR3 sequence is 13 residues long. The CDR3 spells CASSVGGDQPQHF. The DNA for the CDR3 is TGTGCCAGCTCAGTAGGGGGGGATCAGCCCCAGCATTTT.

V gene TRBV28 combines with J gene TRBJ2-1; TRBD1 is a possible D gene (6 bases). This CDR3 region has 16 residues. Trimming pared 5 bases from V and 0 bases from J, leaving 14 bases between. Germline V gives CDR1 MDHEN, CDR2 SYDVKM. DNA for the CDR3: TGTGCCAGCAGTCCTCACAGGGTAAGCTCCTACAATGAGCAGTTCTTC. Translation gives CASSPHRVSSYNEQFF. Together with reference TRBV28 and TRBJ2-1, the CDR3 gives the full variable domain: DVKVTQSSRYLVKRTGEKVFLECVQDMDHENMFWYRQDPGLGLRLIYFSYDVKMKEKGDIPEGYSVSREKKERFSLILESASTNQTSMYLCASSPHRVSSYNEQFFGPGTRLTVL.

This chain joins TRBV28 and TRBJ1-6; 9 bases match TRBD1. Germline values: CDR1 MDHEN, CDR2 SYDVKM. This CDR3 comprises 13 residues. Trimming cost V 6 bases and J 10 bases; bases outside gene matches: 4. For the CDR3, the DNA is TGTGCCAGCAGGCCACAGGGGGCCTCACCCCTCCACTTT. It translates to CASRPQGASPLHF.

The chain combines TRBV20-1 with TRBJ1-1; TRBD1 matches 7 bases. The CDR3 contains 11 residues. The V and J ends lost 3 bases and 7 bases, in that order; junction bases with no gene match: 2. Germline CDR1 is DFQATT and CDR2 is SNEGSKA (reference sequence). The CDR3 DNA reads TGCAGTGCTAGGGGGGACAGTGAAGCTTTCTTT. Translated: CSARGDSEAFF.

This clone was seen only a few times. The chain carries TRBV5-4 and TRBJ1-1; D remains unclear. The germline V gene encodes CDR1 SGHNT and CDR2 YYREEE (reference sequence). Deletions cut 4 bases from V and 3 bases from J, with 25 bases between. The CDR3 consists of 18 residues. CDR3 loop: CASSPSRASGMIYTEAFF. CDR3 in DNA: TGTGCCAGCAGCCCGTCGAGGGCCAGTGGGATGATCTACACTGAAGCTTTCTTT. Drawing the rest from reference TRBV5-4 and TRBJ1-1, the complete variable domain is ETGVTQSPTHLIKTRGQQVTLRCSSQSGHNTVSWYQQALGQGPQFIFQYYREEENGRGNFPPRFSGLQFPNYSSELNVNALELDDSALYLCASSPSRASGMIYTEAFFGQGTRLTVV.

This rearrangement joins TRBV7-3 to TRBJ2-2; the match to TRBD1 covers 9 bases. With 8 bases clipped from V and 6 bases from J, the junction kept 7 bases outside the gene matches. Looked up from germline, CDR1 is SGHTA and CDR2 is FQGTGA. This CDR3 has 14 amino acids. This CDR3 is CASADRGGPGELFF. Here the CDR3 DNA reads TGTGCCAGCGCGGACAGGGGAGGACCCGGGGAGCTGTTTTTT.

This clone was counted only a few times. The chain has TRBV6-5 and TRBJ1-5; 9 bases align to TRBD1. V lost 4 bases, J lost 7 bases, and 5 bases stayed unmatched. Germline loops: CDR1 MNHEY, CDR2 SVGAGI. The CDR3 length is 14 residues. The CDR3 DNA sequence: TGTGCCAGCAGTTCACAGGGGGCTAGCCAGCCCCAGCATTTT. It is translated as CASSSQGASQPQHF.

Details on this clone: The identical CDR3 is also encoded by other nucleotide sequences in the sample. The chain joins TRBV18 to TRBJ1-1; 7 bases line up with TRBD1. Trimming removed 2 bases from V and 1 base from J; junction bases left unmatched: 4. The CDR3 consists of 15 residues. Germline-derived CDR1 and CDR2 are KGHSH and LQKENI. The CDR3 protein is CASSPKGQPNTEAFF. The CDR3, as DNA: TGTGCCAGCTCACCAAAGGGACAGCCGAACACTGAAGCTTTCTTT. The full variable domain, completed using reference TRBV18 and TRBJ1-1, is NAGVMQNPRHLVRRRGQEARLRCSPMKGHSHVYWYRQLPEEGLKFMVYLQKENIIDESGMPKERFSAEFPKEGPSILRIQQVVRGDSAAYFCASSPKGQPNTEAFFGQGTRLTVV.

The chain carries TRBV2 and TRBJ1-3; no firm D call. Germline loops: CDR1 SNHLY, CDR2 FYNNEI. This CDR3 region has 15 residues. V was cut by 7 bases and J by 0 bases, with 13 bases left in between. CDR3 DNA sequence: TGTGCCAGCACCAGACCGGGAATCTCTGGAAACACCATATATTTT. Encoded protein: CASTRPGISGNTIYF.

This clone was seen a handful of times. The chain links TRBV6-5 to TRBJ2-1; maybe TRBD2 (6 bases). V lost 6 bases to trimming and J lost 4 bases, with 10 bases between them. Germline V gene lookup returns CDR1 MNHEY and CDR2 SVGAGI. The CDR3 spans 13 residues. CDR3 protein: CASRDYRYNEQFF. For the CDR3, the DNA is TGTGCCAGCAGGGACTACAGATACAATGAGCAGTTCTTC.

The chain employs TRBV30 and TRBJ2-3, with TRBD2 matching 11 bases. Looked up from germline, CDR1 is GTSNPN and CDR2 is SVGIG (reference sequence). V gave up 2 bases and J gave up 2 bases; unmatched junction bases: 3. The CDR3 runs 15 residues. Here the CDR3 DNA reads TGTGCCTGGAGTATGACTAGCGGGGTCACAGATACGCAGTATTTT. This sequence encodes CAWSMTSGVTDTQYF.

There are a few counts of this clone. The chain combines TRBV7-9 with TRBJ1-1; D is unclear. The V and J ends lost 1 base and 9 bases respectively, with 15 bases between them. The CDR3 consists of 14 residues. Germline V gene data show CDR1 as SEHNR and CDR2 as FQNEAQ (reference sequence). CDR3 bases: TGTGCCAGCAGCTTAGTAGAGTCGGACGGGAAAGCTTTCTTT. Translation: CASSLVESDGKAFF.

In its sample, this clone was seen once. The chain couples TRBV5-1 to TRBJ1-2, with D maybe TRBD1 (5 bases). The CDR3 covers 13 residues. V dropped 5 bases and J dropped 7 bases, with 15 bases sitting between them. The V gene's germline CDR1 is SGHRS and CDR2 YFSETQ. This CDR3 reads CASREGTSGGYTF. CDR3 coding DNA: TGCGCCAGCAGGGAGGGGACGTCGGGTGGCTACACCTTC.

The rearrangement joins TRBV4-1 to TRBJ2-2; 9 nucleotides line up with TRBD2. Per germline, CDR1 MGHRA and CDR2 YSYEKL. V shed 9 bases and J 5 bases; nucleotides not matched to a gene: 10. This CDR3 comprises 15 residues. The CDR3 coding sequence is TGCGCCAGTCAGCGTATAGCGGGAGTTACCGGGGAGCTGTTTTTT. Translation gives CASQRIAGVTGELFF.

This chain links TRBV4-1 with TRBJ2-1, with TRBD1 matching 8 bases. The germline gives CDR1 MGHRA, CDR2 YSYEKL. This CDR3 has 15 residues. Trimming removed 4 bases from V and 7 bases from J; junction bases left unmatched: 9. This CDR3 reads CASSLWTGSGNEQFF. The CDR3, as DNA: TGCGCCAGCAGCCTCTGGACAGGGTCAGGGAATGAGCAGTTCTTC.